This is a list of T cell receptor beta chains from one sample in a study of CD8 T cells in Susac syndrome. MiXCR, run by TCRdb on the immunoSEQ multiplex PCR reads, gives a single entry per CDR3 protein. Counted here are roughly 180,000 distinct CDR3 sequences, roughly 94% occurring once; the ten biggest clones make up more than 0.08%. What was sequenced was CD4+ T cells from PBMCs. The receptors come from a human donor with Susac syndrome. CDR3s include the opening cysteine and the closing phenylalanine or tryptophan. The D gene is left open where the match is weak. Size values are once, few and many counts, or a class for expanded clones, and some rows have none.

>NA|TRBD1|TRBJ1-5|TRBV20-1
CSATIDRGEDQHF
TGCAGTGCTACAATCGACAGGGGAGAAGATCAGCATTTT
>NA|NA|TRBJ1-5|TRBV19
CASQEQVGNQPQHF
TGTGCCTCCCAGGAGCAGGTAGGGAATCAGCCCCAGCATTTT
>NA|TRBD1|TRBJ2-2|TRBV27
CASGTGFPGELFF
TGTGCCAGCGGGACAGGGTTTCCCGGGGAGCTGTTTTTT
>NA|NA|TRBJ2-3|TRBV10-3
CAIRAGRTDTQYF
TGTGCCATCAGAGCAGGGAGAACAGATACGCAGTATTTT
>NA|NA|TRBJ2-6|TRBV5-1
CASSLGDPGSGANVLTF
TGCGCCAGCAGCTTAGGGGACCCTGGCTCTGGGGCCAACGTCCTGACTTTC
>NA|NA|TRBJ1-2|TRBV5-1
CASSFDLDRPGYTF
TGCGCCAGCAGCTTTGACTTGGACCGGCCGGGCTACACCTTC
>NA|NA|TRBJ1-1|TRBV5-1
CASSLGTGSHTEAFF
TGCGCCAGCAGCTTGGGAACAGGGAGTCACACTGAAGCTTTCTTT
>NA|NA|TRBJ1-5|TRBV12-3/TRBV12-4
CASSDLQGQPQHF
TGTGCCAGCAGTGACCTCCAGGGGCAGCCCCAGCATTTT
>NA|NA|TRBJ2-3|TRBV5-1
CASSLEQPTDTQYF
TGCGCCAGCAGCTTGGAACAGCCCACAGATACGCAGTATTTT
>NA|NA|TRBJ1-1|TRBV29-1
CSTRVSTEAFF
TGCAGCACCAGGGTTAGCACTGAAGCTTTCTTT
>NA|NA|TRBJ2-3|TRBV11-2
CASSLDLPDTQYF
TGTGCCAGCAGCTTAGATCTCCCAGATACGCAGTATTTT
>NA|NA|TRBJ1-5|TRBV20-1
CSALQALNQPQHF
TGCAGTGCTTTACAGGCCCTCAATCAGCCCCAGCATTTT
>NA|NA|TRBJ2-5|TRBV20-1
CSARDWGLHEETQYF
TGCAGTGCTAGAGATTGGGGACTTCACGAAGAGACCCAGTACTTC
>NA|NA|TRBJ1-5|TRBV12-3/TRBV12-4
CASSFRQNQPQHF
TGTGCCAGCAGTTTCCGCCAGAATCAGCCCCAGCATTTT
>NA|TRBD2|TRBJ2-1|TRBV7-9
CASVGLAGDNEQFF
TGTGCCAGCGTTGGGCTAGCGGGAGACAATGAGCAGTTCTTC
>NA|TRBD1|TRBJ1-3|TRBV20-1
CSARAGQGGNTIYF
TGCAGTGCTAGAGCCGGACAGGGGGGAAACACCATATATTTT
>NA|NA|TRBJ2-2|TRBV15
CATSRDINPGELFF
TGTGCCACCAGCAGAGATATTAATCCCGGGGAGCTGTTTTTT
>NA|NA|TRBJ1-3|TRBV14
CASSQHRGNTIYF
TGTGCCAGCAGCCAACATAGGGGAAACACCATATATTTT
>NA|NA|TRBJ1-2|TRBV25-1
CASSPTNPRGYTF
TGTGCCAGCAGCCCCACCAACCCACGTGGCTACACCTTC
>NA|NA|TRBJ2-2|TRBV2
CASSDMRARWTGELFF
TGTGCCAGCAGTGACATGCGGGCCCGTTGGACCGGGGAGCTGTTTTTT
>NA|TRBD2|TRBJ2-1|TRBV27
CASSPTSGSHNEQFF
TGTGCCAGCAGTCCGACTAGCGGGAGCCACAATGAGCAGTTCTTC
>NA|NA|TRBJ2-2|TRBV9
CASSVGQMSNTGELFF
TGTGCCAGCAGCGTAGGGCAGATGTCGAACACCGGGGAGCTGTTTTTT
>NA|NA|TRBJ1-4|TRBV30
CAWSEGPQEKLFF
TGTGCCTGGAGTGAGGGACCCCAAGAAAAACTGTTTTTT
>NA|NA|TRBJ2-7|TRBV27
CASSLERTVGRHEQYF
TGTGCCAGCAGTTTGGAGAGGACGGTGGGTAGGCACGAGCAGTACTTC
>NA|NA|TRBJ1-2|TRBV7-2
CASSSGQLSYGYTF
TGTGCCAGCAGCTCAGGACAGTTAAGCTATGGCTACACCTTC
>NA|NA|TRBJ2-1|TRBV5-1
CASSLGRTAASYNEQFF
TGCGCCAGCAGCTTGGGACGTACTGCGGCATCCTACAATGAGCAGTTCTTC
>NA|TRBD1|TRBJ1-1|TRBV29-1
CSVFTGGRNTEAFF
TGCAGCGTTTTTACAGGGGGACGGAACACTGAAGCTTTCTTT
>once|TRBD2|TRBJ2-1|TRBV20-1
CSASRLAGGPVQGEQFF
TGCAGTGCTAGTAGACTAGCGGGAGGGCCGGTTCAGGGTGAGCAGTTCTTC
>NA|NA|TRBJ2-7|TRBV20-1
CSASGPSEQYF
TGCAGTGCTAGCGGGCCTAGCGAGCAGTACTTC
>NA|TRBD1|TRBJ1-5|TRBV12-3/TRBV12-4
CASSLAPPGTGWNQPQHF
TGTGCCAGCAGTTTAGCCCCTCCCGGGACAGGGTGGAATCAGCCCCAGCATTTT
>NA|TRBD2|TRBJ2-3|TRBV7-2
CASSLASGGATDTQYF
TGTGCCAGCAGCTTAGCGAGCGGGGGGGCCACAGATACGCAGTATTTT
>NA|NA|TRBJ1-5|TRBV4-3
CASSQDRNQPQHF
TGCGCCAGCAGCCAAGATCGAAATCAGCCCCAGCATTTT
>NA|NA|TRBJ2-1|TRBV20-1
CSARGGDEQFF
TGCAGTGCTAGAGGGGGGGATGAGCAGTTCTTC
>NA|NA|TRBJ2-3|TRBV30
CAWSVGGGTDTQYF
TGTGCCTGGAGTGTAGGCGGGGGCACAGATACGCAGTATTTT
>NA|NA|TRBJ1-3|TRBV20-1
CSTSPDTLRDTIYF
TGCAGCACTTCCCCGGACACCTTGCGGGACACCATATATTTT
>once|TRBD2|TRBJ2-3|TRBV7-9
CASAGGPLGTQYF
TGTGCCAGCGCGGGGGGCCCCTTAGGTACGCAGTATTTT
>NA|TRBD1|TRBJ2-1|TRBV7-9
CASSQGTARLEEQFF
TGTGCCAGCAGCCAAGGGACAGCCCGACTCGAGGAGCAGTTCTTC
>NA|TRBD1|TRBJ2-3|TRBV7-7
CASSRAGGADTQYF
TGTGCTAGTTCTAGGGCAGGGGGTGCAGATACGCAGTATTTT
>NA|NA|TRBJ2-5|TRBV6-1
CASSELGGALGTQYF
TGTGCCAGCAGTGAACTAGGCGGTGCCTTGGGGACCCAGTACTTC